Detailed here is one T cell receptor (beta chain). The source of the sample is a study of blood T cell repertoires in COVID-19. Germline trimming cut 4 bases from V and 6 bases from J; bases unmatched to any gene: 5. The CDR3 totals 13 residues. CDR1 SQVTM and CDR2 ANQGSEA come from the germline V gene. Profiling relied on immunoSEQ multiplex PCR, and the TCRdb table lists in-frame clones only, not all of them. The sample has about 160,000 clones, approximately 84% seen once. The sample was peripheral blood. The sequence was collected from a woman aged 80 or over with acute or convalescent COVID-19. J is TRBJ2-1 and V is TRBV29-1; 8 bases agree with TRBD2. The CDR3 region is CSVATGTSNEQFF. For the CDR3, the DNA is TGCAGCGTTGCCACCGGGACTAGCAATGAGCAGTTCTTC.